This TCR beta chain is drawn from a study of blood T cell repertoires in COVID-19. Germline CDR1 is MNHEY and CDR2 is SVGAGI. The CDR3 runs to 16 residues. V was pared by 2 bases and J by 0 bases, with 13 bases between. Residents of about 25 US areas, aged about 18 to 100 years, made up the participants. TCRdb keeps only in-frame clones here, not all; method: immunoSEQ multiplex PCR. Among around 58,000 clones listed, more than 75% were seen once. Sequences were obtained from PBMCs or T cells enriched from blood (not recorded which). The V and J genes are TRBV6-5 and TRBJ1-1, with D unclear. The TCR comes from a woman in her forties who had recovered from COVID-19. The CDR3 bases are TGTGCCAGCAGTTACACACCACAGCCTTTGAACACTGAAGCTTTCTTT. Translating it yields CASSYTPQPLNTEAFF.